This is a list of T cell receptor beta chains from one sample in a study of T cell clones after liver transplantation. This table comes from immunoSEQ multiplex PCR, and its TCRdb copy is limited to in-frame clones, with some not included. The sample has some 80,000 clones, under 90% seen once. The starting material was CD4+ T cells from blood, obtained around 50 months after liver transplant. These receptors were collected from a human patient who received a liver transplant. The T cells may come from the graft donor. CDR3s include the opening cysteine and the closing phenylalanine or tryptophan. The D gene is left open where the match is weak. The size entry is marked missing in some rows and otherwise reads once, few, many or a size class.

>TRBJ2-3|-|10|TRBV29-1|-
TGCAGCACCTCTACAGATACGCAGTATTTT
CSTSTDTQYF
>TRBJ2-7|-|14|TRBV21-1|-
TGTGCCAGCAGCAAAAGCCCTCCCCCGGGCGAGCAGTACTTC
CASSKSPPPGEQYF
>TRBJ2-5|-|11|TRBV11-3|-
TGTGCCAGCAGCGACGGAGAGACCCAGTACTTC
CASSDGETQYF
>TRBJ2-3|-|15|TRBV27|TRBD2
TGTGCCAGCAGGGATCGACTAGCGGGAACAGATACGCAGTATTTT
CASRDRLAGTDTQYF
>TRBJ2-3|-|16|TRBV19|-
TGTGCCAGTAGTATAGACAAAGGGAGGACCACAGATACGCAGTATTTT
CASSIDKGRTTDTQYF
>TRBJ2-4|-|13|TRBV29-1|TRBD1
TGCAGCGCCATACAGGGGGCGCAAAACATTCAGTACTTC
CSAIQGAQNIQYF
>TRBJ1-5|-|15|TRBV7-2|-
TGTGCCAGCAGCGGGGACGGAGGGGGCAATCAGCCCCAGCATTTT
CASSGDGGGNQPQHF
>TRBJ2-1|-|17|TRBV4-2|TRBD2
TGTGCCAGCAGCCAAGTAGGGGCTAGCGGCTCCTACAATGAGCAGTTCTTC
CASSQVGASGSYNEQFF
>TRBJ1-5|-|18|TRBV28|TRBD1
TGTGCCAGCAGTTTACGGCGGACAGGGGCTATGGGCAATCAGCCCCAGCATTTT
CASSLRRTGAMGNQPQHF
>TRBJ2-1|-|13|TRBV28|-
TGTGCCACCCTTTCGGGAGAGCACAATGAGCAGTTCTTC
CATLSGEHNEQFF
>TRBJ2-7|-|16|TRBV28|-
TGTGCCAGCAGGTACGGGTCAGGAGTGGGAGGCTACGAGCAGTACTTC
CASRYGSGVGGYEQYF
>TRBJ1-1|-|15|TRBV30|-
TGTGCCTGGAGTCCTTTTTCCCCTAACGCTGGGGGAGCTTTCTTT
CAWSPFSPNAGGAFF
>TRBJ2-5|-|13|TRBV6-4|-
TGTGCCAGCAGTCCGGGGCCCCAAGAGACCCAGTACTTC
CASSPGPQETQYF
>TRBJ2-4|-|17|TRBV4-1|-
TGCGCCAGCAGCCAATCCCCCCCTGCGATAGCCAAAAACATTCAGTACTTC
CASSQSPPAIAKNIQYF
>TRBJ1-1|-|16|TRBV18|-
TGTGCCAGCTCACCCCAGGGCGGGGGGCGGAACACTGAAGCTTTCTTT
CASSPQGGGRNTEAFF
>TRBJ2-5|-|14|TRBV7-2|TRBD2
TGTGCCAGCAGCGTTAGCGGGGGGGCAGAGACCCAGTACTTC
CASSVSGGAETQYF
>TRBJ2-5|-|14|TRBV29-1|TRBD2
TGCAGCGTTGGGACTAGCGGGAGACGAGAGACCCAGTACTTC
CSVGTSGRRETQYF
>TRBJ1-5|-|13|TRBV6-1|TRBD1
TGTGCCAGCAGTAGGGGGCCGGCGGAGCCCCAGCATTTT
CASSRGPAEPQHF
>TRBJ2-2|-|14|TRBV5-5|-
TGTGCCAGCAGCTTGCTAGCCCCGACCGGGGAGCTGTTTTTT
CASSLLAPTGELFF
>TRBJ2-7|-|15|TRBV11-2|-
TGTGCCAGCAGCTTAGGGGGGGTACTCCCCTACGAGCAGTACTTC
CASSLGGVLPYEQYF
>TRBJ2-3|-|15|TRBV7-2|TRBD2
TGTGCCAGCAGCTCCCAAAGCGGGGGCAACGGTACGCAGTATTTT
CASSSQSGGNGTQYF
>TRBJ2-1|-|16|TRBV7-9|TRBD2
TGTGCCAGCAGCTTAGTGGGCAGCGGGAGGACCCCGGGACAGTTCTTC
CASSLVGSGRTPGQFF
>TRBJ2-3|once|15|TRBV19|TRBD2
TGTGCCAGTAGTATAGATTCGACTAGCTTGAATACGCAGTATTTT
CASSIDSTSLNTQYF
>TRBJ1-1|-|13|TRBV5-6|-
TGTGCCAGCACCTACCTCGGGGGGCCTGAAGCTTTCTTT
CASTYLGGPEAFF
>TRBJ2-5|-|13|TRBV11-2|-
TGTGCCAGCAGCTTATCCCCAGGCCTGGCCCAGTACTTC
CASSLSPGLAQYF
>TRBJ2-5|-|16|TRBV5-4|-
TGTGCCAGCAGTCCTGCCCCGGGGTCCAGGGTGGGGACCCAGTACTTC
CASSPAPGSRVGTQYF
>TRBJ2-2|-|13|TRBV7-3|-
TGTGCCAGCAGCAAAGGAATCACCGGGGAGCTGTTTTTT
CASSKGITGELFF
>TRBJ2-2|-|15|TRBV5-1|-
TGCGCCAGCAGCTTGGGACAGGCAATCACCGGGGAGCTGTTTTTT
CASSLGQAITGELFF
>TRBJ2-1|-|15|TRBV19|TRBD2
TGTGCCAGTAGTGCGGGGACTAGCGGGAGGGTTGAGCAGTTCTTC
CASSAGTSGRVEQFF